The T cell receptor beta chain under discussion was sequenced for a study of cytomegalovirus exposure and HLA in healthy donors. Study in general: The 110 million or so unique TCR beta sequences, from some 170 million T cells, were found by an earlier analysis. The study, taken as a whole, reports: Other equally common chains were less clonally expanded than HLA-associated TCR beta chains, a later analysis showed. In an earlier analysis, in some 500 donors, most V segments appeared productive either ~87% or ~30% of the time.

About this clone itself: Its specificity is unknown.

The donors comprised healthy bone marrow donors. PCR employed 60 Vbeta and 13 Jbeta primers. Assay used: immunoSEQ multiplex PCR; TCRdb lists only in-frame clones, some missing. This sample has some 150,000 clones, with approximately 82% found just once. V was cut by 4 bases and J by 4 bases, with 16 bases left in between. CDR1 is MGHDK and CDR2 is SYGVNS in the germline V gene. The CDR3 sequence is 15 residues long. The sequenced material came from PBMCs. This clonotype was sampled from a middle-aged woman in good health and CMV-seronegative. V usage is TRBV25-1 and J usage is TRBJ1-2; perhaps TRBD1 as D (6 bases). CDR3 loop: CASSGLSDSGYGYTF. CDR3 in DNA: TGTGCCAGCAGTGGCCTTTCGGACAGTGGCTATGGCTACACCTTC.